These 10 T cell receptor beta chains were sequenced from one sample in a study of T-cell reconstitution after alpha-beta-depleted transplantation in children. Unique molecular identifiers featured in how the TCRbeta library was prepared. TCRdb passed the PCR reads through MiXCR, listing each CDR3 protein once. Of about 340,000 distinct CDR3 sequences in the sample, 15% to 20% were seen once. The source was PBMCs, mostly from graft donor cells, collected 360 days after TCRalphabeta/CD19-depleted stem cell transplant. The source is a male patient between 2 and 10 years old who had a stem cell transplant for acute lymphoblastic leukemia, so the T cells may come from the graft donor.

The chain recombines TRBV4-2 with TRBJ2-3; D remains ambiguous. From germline, CDR1 is LGHNA and CDR2 YNFKEQ. The V and J ends lost 1 base and 1 base respectively, with 12 bases between them. There are 16 residues in the CDR3. The CDR3 reads CASSQVETSGTDTQYF. The CDR3 nucleotides read TGTGCCAGCAGCCAAGTAGAGACTTCAGGCACAGATACGCAGTATTTT.

The chain joins TRBV5-1 to TRBJ1-4; tentatively, D is TRBD1 (5 bases). This CDR3 spans 14 amino acids. V dropped 0 bases and J dropped 8 bases, with 11 bases sitting between them. CDR1 is SGHRS and CDR2 is YFSETQ in the germline V gene. DNA for the CDR3: TGCGCCAGCAGCTTGGGCAGGGTAAAAGAAAAACTGTTTTTT. As protein: CASSLGRVKEKLFF.

As to this clonotype: A read error may account for a junction end that differs from germline. This sequence joins TRBV11-1 and TRBJ2-1, with 13 nucleotides matching TRBD2. Germline loops: CDR1 SGHAT, CDR2 FQDESV (reference sequence). The CDR3 runs to 16 residues. The CDR3 region has the DNA TGTGCCAGCAGCTCCTGGACTAGCGGGGGTTACAATGAGCTGTTCTTC. Amino acid sequence: CASSSWTSGGYNELFF.

This clonotype has more than one count but fewer than ten. The chain uses TRBV5-1 and TRBJ2-7; a weak D match, TRBD2 (6 bases). Looked up from germline, CDR1 is SGHRS and CDR2 is YFSETQ. This CDR3 contains 17 residues. Trimming pared 4 bases from V and 4 bases from J, leaving 24 bases between. The CDR3 sequence: CASSPPKEGRIQYEQYF. In DNA, the CDR3 is TGCGCCAGCAGCCCCCCTAAGGAGGGGCGGATCCAATACGAGCAGTACTTC. Full variable domain (outside the CDR3, taken from reference TRBV5-1 and TRBJ2-7): KAGVTQTPRYLIKTRGQQVTLSCSPISGHRSVSWYQQTPGQGLQFLFEYFSETQRNKGNFPGRFSGRQFSNSRSEMNVSTLELGDSALYLCASSPPKEGRIQYEQYFGPGTRLTVT.

The chain joins TRBV7-2 to TRBJ1-6, with 9 bases lining up with TRBD1. V lost 3 bases, J lost 10 bases, and 10 bases stayed unmatched. This CDR3 is 16 amino acids long. CDR1 and CDR2 from the germline V gene are SGHTA and FQGNSA. The CDR3 spells CASSFRTGGAVSPLHF. The CDR3 DNA reads TGTGCCAGCAGCTTTCGAACAGGGGGCGCAGTCTCACCCCTCCACTTT.

CDR3 region: CASNPDSHQSTDTQYF. The CDR3 region has the DNA TGTGCCAGCAACCCAGACTCCCACCAGAGCACAGATACGCAGTATTTT. This sequence joins TRBV2 and TRBJ2-3, with D uncertain. The CDR3 runs 16 residues. V was trimmed by 7 bases and J by 0 bases, leaving 17 bases between them. CDR1 and CDR2 (germline): SNHLY, FYNNEI.

In this sample, this clonotype turned up a few times. This chain connects TRBV6-2 or TRBV6-3 to TRBJ2-2; 8 nucleotides align to TRBD1. Losses at the gene ends were 5 bases for V and 4 bases for J; bases not matched to a gene: 21. Germline values: CDR1 MNHEY, CDR2 SVGEGT. The CDR3 is made up of 20 amino acids. The CDR3 nucleotides are TGTGCCAGCAGTCTTTGGACAGGGTTCCGGGGTGTATACGGCACCGGGGAGCTGTTTTTT. This encodes CASSLWTGFRGVYGTGELFF.

The chain couples TRBV6-5 to TRBJ2-3; D possibly corresponds to TRBD2 (5 bases). Trimming stripped 4 bases from V and 2 bases from J, with 16 bases between. There are 16 residues in the CDR3. From germline, CDR1 is MNHEY and CDR2 SVGAGI. In nucleotides, the CDR3 is TGTGCCAGCAGTTTCGTAGCGCCAGTCCTCACAGATACGCAGTATTTT. Translating gives CASSFVAPVLTDTQYF.

In this sample, this clonotype turned up a few times. The rearrangement uses TRBV10-3 and TRBJ2-2; possibly TRBD1 or TRBD2 for D (5 bases each). CDR1 and CDR2 (germline): ENHRY, SYGVKD. The V end lost 3 bases, the J end lost 1 base, and 9 bases lay between the germline ends. This CDR3 is 15 amino acids long. CDR3 loop: CAISEEGLNTGELFF. In nucleotides, the CDR3 is TGTGCCATCAGTGAAGAGGGGCTGAACACCGGGGAGCTGTTTTTT.

The rearrangement uses TRBV5-1 and TRBJ2-7; D is perhaps TRBD2 (5 bases). The CDR3 is 15 residues long. CDR1 SGHRS and CDR2 YFSETQ come from the germline V gene. The V gene lost 4 bases and the J gene lost 2 bases, with 16 bases spanning the gap. CDR3 sequence (DNA): TGCGCCAGCAGCCCGATCCTACTAGGGACCTACGAGCAGTACTTC. This translates into CASSPILLGTYEQYF.